This passage covers 29 T cell receptor beta chains from one sample sequenced in a study of blood T cells in healthy people across ages. A J-beta primer mix and a sample-barcoded 5' primer were used in a second PCR of roughly 6 to 12 cycles. TCRdb reprocessed the 5' RACE reads with MiXCR, giving one entry per CDR3 protein. The table shows around 1,900,000 distinct CDR3 sequences, with 39% occurring only once. Sequencing was done on a sample of blood. The source of these receptors is a human donor in good health.

The V call is TRBV14, the J call TRBJ1-1; D uncertain. The ends were cut back, 3 bases at V and 4 bases at J, with 12 bases in the middle. The CDR3 has 14 amino acids. Germline values: CDR1 SGHDN, CDR2 FVKESK. The CDR3 nucleotides are TGTGCCAGCAGCCACGTAGGCCGGGGCACTGAAGCTTTCTTT. Encoded protein: CASSHVGRGTEAFF.

This clonotype showed up just a few times. The chain recombines TRBV29-1 with TRBJ2-6, with D unresolved. Trimming removed 4 bases at V and 1 base at J, with 8 bases between. The CDR3 runs 14 residues. Germline lookup yields CDR1 SQVTM and CDR2 ANQGSEA. CDR3 in DNA: TGCAGCGTTGGCCCCGGGTCTGGGGCCAACGTCCTGACTTTC. Protein sequence: CSVGPGSGANVLTF.

This clonotype was recorded many times. V is TRBV4-2 and J is TRBJ2-1, with 10 nucleotides matching TRBD1. V dropped 4 bases and J dropped 7; count of bases not matched to a gene: 1. The germline gives CDR1 LGHNA, CDR2 YNFKEQ. This CDR3 region has 13 residues. CDR3 sequence (DNA): TGTGCCAGCAGCCGGGGACAGGGGAATGAGCAGTTCTTC. Residues: CASSRGQGNEQFF.

The chain joins TRBV5-1 to TRBJ1-2, with D perhaps TRBD1 (6 bases). This CDR3 region has 15 residues. Per the germline V gene, CDR1 is SGHRS and CDR2 is YFSETQ. The V end lost 4 bases, the J end lost 6 bases, and 19 bases lay between the germline ends. CDR3 DNA sequence: TGCGCCAGCAGCCTACCTGGGGGACAAACGAATGGCTACACCTTC. This sequence encodes CASSLPGGQTNGYTF. The full variable domain, with the rest looked up from reference TRBV5-1 and TRBJ1-2, is KAGVTQTPRYLIKTRGQQVTLSCSPISGHRSVSWYQQTPGQGLQFLFEYFSETQRNKGNFPGRFSGRQFSNSRSEMNVSTLELGDSALYLCASSLPGGQTNGYTFGSGTRLTVV.

The gene calls are TRBV28 and TRBJ1-1, with D uncertain. V was cut by 3 bases and J by 1 base, with 9 bases left in between. The germline V gene has CDR1 MDHEN and CDR2 SYDVKM. This CDR3 has 14 amino acids. The CDR3 bases are TGTGCCAGCAGTTTTGAGTTATCGAACACTGAAGCTTTCTTT. It translates to CASSFELSNTEAFF.

This clonotype has a handful of counts. J is TRBJ1-6 and V is TRBV6-2 or TRBV6-3, with 7 bases matching TRBD1. The CDR3 has 15 amino acids. J gave up 7 bases and V 2 bases, and 5 bases lay outside the gene matches. In germline, CDR1 is MNHEY, CDR2 SVGEGT. The CDR3 region is CASSYRGQPNSPLHF. The DNA of the CDR3 is TGTGCCAGCAGTTACCGGGGACAGCCAAATTCACCCCTCCACTTT.

This clonotype was observed a handful of times. This chain joins TRBV4-3 and TRBJ2-7; D is unresolved. Germline loops: CDR1 LGHNA, CDR2 YSLEER. With 0 bases removed from V and 3 bases from J, the gap between germline ends came to 15 bases. This CDR3 region has 16 residues. The CDR3 spells CASSQEISRANYEQYF. The CDR3 region has the DNA TGCGCCAGCAGCCAAGAAATCTCCCGAGCCAACTACGAGCAGTACTTC.

This CDR3 is CAWSVGADYTF. The CDR3 DNA is TGTGCCTGGAGTGTTGGAGCAGACTACACCTTC. The chain combines TRBV30 with TRBJ1-2; no reliable D call. Trimming removed 0 bases from V and 10 bases from J, with 9 bases in between. This CDR3 contains 11 residues. Per germline, CDR1 GTSNPN and CDR2 SVGIG (reference sequence). Full variable domain (outside the CDR3, taken from reference TRBV30 and TRBJ1-2): SQTIHQWPATLVQPVGSPLSLECTVEGTSNPNLYWYRQAAGRGLQLLFYSVGIGQISSEVPQNLSASRPQDRQFILSSKKLLLSDSGFYLCAWSVGADYTFGSGTRLTVV.

The J gene is TRBJ2-1, the V gene TRBV7-3, with TRBD1 as a possible D gene (5 bases). The CDR3 is 17 residues long. Trimming took off 2 bases at V and 0 bases at J, with 14 bases between the two ends. Germline CDR1 and CDR2: SGHTA and FQGTGA. CDR3 protein: CASSLRGASDSYNEQFF. CDR3 sequence (DNA): TGTGCCAGCAGCTTACGTGGGGCGAGCGACTCCTACAATGAGCAGTTCTTC.

This clonotype was seen more than once but under ten times. The chain has TRBV15 and TRBJ2-5, with D perhaps TRBD1 or TRBD2 (6 bases each). The CDR3 totals 16 residues. Trimming cost V 2 bases and J 1 base, with 14 bases left between them. Germline values: CDR1 LNHNV, CDR2 YYDKDF (reference sequence). The CDR3 is CATSRPQEGVQETQYF. In DNA, the CDR3 is TGTGCCACCAGCAGACCCCAGGAGGGGGTCCAAGAGACCCAGTACTTC.

Turning to this clonotype: One base away lies a much larger clone, so this may be a sequencing read error. The V gene is TRBV29-1, the J gene TRBJ2-4; 8 nucleotides align to TRBD2. This CDR3 region has 12 residues. Germline lookup yields CDR1 SQVTM and CDR2 ANQGSEA. V lost 8 bases and J lost 13; bases outside the gene matches: 13. CDR3: CSLGLAGGVQYF. CDR3 nucleotides: TGCAGCTTAGGACTAGCCGGAGGCGTGCAGTACTTC.

This clonotype was observed a handful of times. The CDR3 region is CASSLGPAEITQYF. Here the CDR3 DNA reads TGTGCCAGCAGCTTGGGTCCAGCTGAGATTACGCAGTATTTT. The rearrangement uses TRBV5-4 and TRBJ2-3; D gene unclear. Germline V gives CDR1 SGHNT, CDR2 YYREEE (reference sequence). Trimming removed 0 bases at V and 8 bases at J, with 13 bases between. This CDR3 contains 14 residues.

J is TRBJ2-1 and V is TRBV24-1, with D perhaps TRBD1 (6 bases). Trimming removed 4 bases from V and 13 bases from J, with 13 bases in between. The germline V gene encodes CDR1 KGHDR and CDR2 SFDVKD. There are 12 residues in the CDR3. The CDR3 protein is CATSEGALQQFF. CDR3 bases: TGTGCCACCAGTGAGGGGGCGCTACAACAGTTCTTC.

A few counts support this clonotype. The chain uses TRBV5-1 and TRBJ1-2; TRBD1 matches 9 bases. Germline V lookup: CDR1 SGHRS, CDR2 YFSETQ. V lost 3 bases, J lost 4 bases, and 10 bases stayed unmatched. This CDR3 spans 16 amino acids. The CDR3: CASSSNPGQGLYGYTF. The DNA of the CDR3 is TGCGCCAGCAGCTCTAATCCGGGACAGGGTCTCTATGGCTACACCTTC.

This clonotype was counted only a few times. The rearrangement links TRBV4-1 to TRBJ2-2, with TRBD1 as a possible D gene (5 bases). V lost 0 bases and J 9 bases, leaving 11 bases between the germline ends. This CDR3 region has 14 residues. CDR1 is MGHRA and CDR2 is YSYEKL in the germline V gene. CDR3: CASSQDPRGRELFF. CDR3 nucleotides: TGCGCCAGCAGCCAAGATCCTAGGGGAAGGGAGCTGTTTTTT.

The chain combines TRBV10-3 with TRBJ1-5; 10 nucleotides align to TRBD1. CDR3 size: 15 residues. J gave up 6 bases and V 2 bases, and 4 bases lay outside the gene matches. CDR1 and CDR2 (germline): ENHRY, SYGVKD. Written as DNA, the CDR3 is TGTGCCATCAGTGAGAGGGACAGGGGAGGTCAGCCCCAGCATTTT. Translated: CAISERDRGGQPQHF.

The genes are TRBV5-4 and TRBJ2-1, with D perhaps TRBD1 (7 bases). This CDR3 has 16 amino acids. CDR1 is SGHNT, CDR2 YYREEE, per germline (reference sequence). V lost 3 bases and J lost 4, with 17 bases in between. The CDR3 sequence: CASSSPGGTEYNEQFF. DNA for the CDR3: TGTGCCAGCAGCTCCCCAGGCGGGACAGAATACAATGAGCAGTTCTTC.

The CDR3 DNA reads as TGTGCCAGCAGTTTCTCCGGGATCTATGGCTACACCTTC. It translates to CASSFSGIYGYTF. The V gene is TRBV27, the J gene TRBJ1-2; D unclear. Germline V gene sequence: CDR1 MNHEY, CDR2 SMNVEV (reference sequence). This CDR3 has 13 residues. V was trimmed by 3 bases and J by 4 bases, leaving 9 bases between them.

This clonotype has a handful of counts. V and J are TRBV5-1 and TRBJ1-1; D not resolved. The CDR3 has 14 amino acids. CDR1 and CDR2 from the germline V gene are SGHRS and YFSETQ. V gave up 3 bases and J gave up 4 bases, with 13 bases separating them. CDR3 loop: CASSSDLGFTEAFF. The CDR3 nucleotides read TGCGCCAGCAGCTCCGATTTGGGGTTCACTGAAGCTTTCTTT. The variable domain in full, with the rest retrieved from reference TRBV5-1 and TRBJ1-1, is KAGVTQTPRYLIKTRGQQVTLSCSPISGHRSVSWYQQTPGQGLQFLFEYFSETQRNKGNFPGRFSGRQFSNSRSEMNVSTLELGDSALYLCASSSDLGFTEAFFGQGTRLTVV.

This clonotype was seen a few times. This rearrangement joins TRBV20-1 to TRBJ1-4; weak D call: TRBD1 (5 bases). Germline loops: CDR1 DFQATT, CDR2 SNEGSKA (reference sequence). This CDR3 has 16 residues. Between the trimmed V and J ends, which lost 0 bases and 0 bases, there was a span of 11 bases. Written as DNA, the CDR3 is TGCAGTGCTAGAGATTTCAGGGCTGCAACTAATGAAAAACTGTTTTTT. This gives the protein CSARDFRAATNEKLFF.

The chain recombines TRBV3-1 with TRBJ2-1; D unresolved. Germline values: CDR1 LGHDT, CDR2 YNNKEL (reference sequence). V lost 5 bases and J 6 bases, leaving 5 bases between the germline ends. CDR3 length equals 11 residues. The CDR3 sequence: CASSTSNEQFF. The CDR3 DNA sequence: TGTGCCAGCAGCACCTCCAATGAGCAGTTCTTC.

This clonotype was counted only a few times. The CDR3 region has the DNA TGTGCCAGCAGCCCGACGGCTACTAGCTATGGCTACACCTTC. Translation gives CASSPTATSYGYTF. The V and J genes are TRBV7-2 and TRBJ1-2; D is uncertain. Per the germline V gene, CDR1 is SGHTA and CDR2 is FQGNSA. CDR3 size: 14 residues. Trimming removed 5 bases from V and 4 bases from J, with 14 bases in between.

This clonotype was counted only a few times. V usage is TRBV2 and J usage is TRBJ2-5; perhaps TRBD1 as D (5 bases). Germline values: CDR1 SNHLY, CDR2 FYNNEI. V gave up 6 bases and J gave up 5 bases, with 19 bases separating them. CDR3 length: 15 residues. In DNA form, the CDR3 reads TGTGCCAGCAGCGAAACGGCCCAGGGTCTGGAGACCCAGTACTTC. This encodes CASSETAQGLETQYF.

The chain combines TRBV15 with TRBJ2-1, with 15 bases lining up with TRBD2. Germline V CDR1 and CDR2: LNHNV, YYDKDF (reference sequence). CDR3 size: 15 residues. V shed 5 bases, J shed 7 bases, and the junction held 3 bases outside the gene matches. CDR3 bases: TGTGCCACCAGCTACGGACTAGCGGGGGGGAATGAGCAGTTCTTC. Translating gives CATSYGLAGGNEQFF.

This clonotype has a handful of counts. V usage is TRBV4-1 and J usage is TRBJ2-3, with 8 bases matching TRBD2. V dropped 0 bases and J dropped 8; count of bases not matched to a gene: 7. The V gene's germline CDR1 is MGHRA and CDR2 YSYEKL. This CDR3 spans 15 amino acids. The CDR3 loop is CASSQENSGDGTQYF. In DNA, the CDR3 is TGCGCCAGCAGCCAAGAAAATAGCGGGGATGGTACGCAGTATTTT.

The rearrangement links TRBV27 to TRBJ2-7; D is unclear. Trimming shortened V by 5 bases and J by 1 base, and 9 bases separated the two germline ends. Looked up from germline, CDR1 is MNHEY and CDR2 is SMNVEV (reference sequence). The CDR3 length is 13 residues. Here the CDR3 reads CASSNGRSYEQYF. CDR3 nucleotide sequence: TGTGCCAGCAGTAACGGTCGTTCCTACGAGCAGTACTTC.

The chain joins TRBV5-1 to TRBJ2-5; TRBD2 agrees at 7 bases. Germline CDR1 reads SGHRS; CDR2 reads YFSETQ. The CDR3 has 14 residues. V trimming: 5 bases; J trimming: 0 bases; junction bases outside the gene matches: 4. CDR3 in amino acids: CASRWSGDQETQYF. DNA of the CDR3: TGCGCCAGCAGGTGGAGCGGGGACCAAGAGACCCAGTACTTC. Combining the CDR3 with reference TRBV5-1 and TRBJ2-5 gives the whole variable domain KAGVTQTPRYLIKTRGQQVTLSCSPISGHRSVSWYQQTPGQGLQFLFEYFSETQRNKGNFPGRFSGRQFSNSRSEMNVSTLELGDSALYLCASRWSGDQETQYFGPGTRLLVL.

This clonotype was seen a handful of times. V and J are TRBV20-1 and TRBJ2-3; TRBD2 agrees at 7 bases. The CDR3 runs 15 residues. Germline CDR1 reads DFQATT; CDR2 reads SNEGSKA (reference sequence). V was clipped by 1 base and J by 0 bases; unmatched bases: 4. The CDR3 reads CSARVPGGSTDTQYF. The DNA for the CDR3 is TGCAGTGCTAGAGTACCGGGGGGAAGCACAGATACGCAGTATTTT.

The chain recombines TRBV20-1 with TRBJ2-5; TRBD2 matches at 9 bases. V shed 6 bases, J shed 5 bases, and the junction held 16 bases outside the gene matches. Germline values: CDR1 DFQATT, CDR2 SNEGSKA (reference sequence). CDR3 length equals 16 residues. The DNA of the CDR3 is TGCAGTGCAACGTGGGAGATGGGACTAGCTAACGAGACCCAGTACTTC. Its translation: CSATWEMGLANETQYF.